Below, 20 T cell receptor beta chains from the same sample are listed, as sequenced in a study of CD8 T cells in Susac syndrome. RNA was extracted with the RNeasy kit, and a quantity of about 0.45 to 1 ug was reverse transcribed using random hexamers. TCRdb re-derived calls from the immunoSEQ multiplex PCR reads in MiXCR, one entry per CDR3 protein. The data contain about 130,000 distinct CDR3 sequences, 90% to 95% of them singletons. What was sequenced was CD4+ T cells from PBMCs. The receptors derive from a human donor in good health.

This chain uses TRBV7-2 with TRBJ2-2, with D perhaps TRBD2 (6 bases). CDR1 and CDR2 (germline): SGHTA, FQGNSA. V was trimmed by 6 bases and J by 4 bases, leaving 15 bases between them. This CDR3 is 15 amino acids long. The CDR3 coding sequence is TGTGCCAGCAGTCACCGGGACTTTACCACCGGGGAGCTGTTTTTT. The encoded protein is CASSHRDFTTGELFF.

This rearrangement joins TRBV2 to TRBJ2-3, with no clear D. V was clipped by 6 bases and J by 0 bases, with 7 bases between them. There are 13 residues in the CDR3. Per germline, CDR1 SNHLY and CDR2 FYNNEI. CDR3 loop: CASRGISTDTQYF. The CDR3, as DNA: TGTGCCAGCAGAGGGATAAGCACAGATACGCAGTATTTT.

This sequence joins TRBV29-1 and TRBJ1-5, with D tentatively TRBD1 (6 bases). This CDR3 is built from 14 residues. V lost 4 bases to trimming and J lost 6 bases, with 16 bases between them. Germline assignment: CDR1 SQVTM and CDR2 ANQGSEA. The CDR3 sequence is CSVAGGQGSQPQHF. CDR3 DNA: TGCAGCGTTGCGGGGGGCCAGGGGAGTCAGCCCCAGCATTTT.

The CDR3 loop reads CSVGVAGTSGTRGTGELFF. CDR3 coding DNA: TGCAGCGTTGGGGTTGCCGGGACTAGCGGGACTCGCGGCACCGGGGAGCTGTTTTTT. V gene TRBV29-1 combines with J gene TRBJ2-2; 13 bases are shared with TRBD2. CDR1 is SQVTM and CDR2 is ANQGSEA in the germline V gene. The CDR3 covers 19 residues. J gave up 4 bases and V 4 bases, and 15 bases lay outside the gene matches.

This chain connects TRBV7-2 to TRBJ2-5; D is perhaps TRBD1 or TRBD2 (5 bases each). V was trimmed by 5 bases and J by 5 bases, leaving 15 bases between them. This CDR3 contains 14 residues. Germline V gene sequence: CDR1 SGHTA, CDR2 FQGNSA. The CDR3 DNA reads TGTGCCAGCAGCCCGGGACCGCCGTCGGAGACCCAGTACTTC. Its protein is CASSPGPPSETQYF.

The chain uses TRBV19 and TRBJ2-3, with a tentative D call TRBD2 (5 bases). Trimming left V 1 base short and J 0 bases short, with 8 bases between. Germline CDR1 LNHDA, CDR2 SQIVND (reference sequence). CDR3 length: 15 residues. The CDR3 DNA reads TGTGCCAGTAGTATAGTTCCGGGGAGCACAGATACGCAGTATTTT. It is translated as CASSIVPGSTDTQYF.

This chain uses TRBV9 with TRBJ2-7; 7 bases line up with TRBD1. Germline CDR1 reads SGDLS; CDR2 reads YYNGEE. V lost 0 bases, J lost 1 base, and 4 bases stayed unmatched. This CDR3 has 15 amino acids. CDR3: CASSVEQGPSYEQYF. CDR3 in DNA: TGTGCCAGCAGCGTAGAACAGGGGCCTTCCTACGAGCAGTACTTC.

The V and J genes are TRBV20-1 and TRBJ2-7, with a possible D match to TRBD1 (6 bases). CDR1 and CDR2 from the germline V gene are DFQATT and SNEGSKA (reference sequence). The CDR3 covers 13 residues. Trimming stripped 2 bases from V and 6 bases from J, with 14 bases between. The CDR3, as DNA: TGCAGTGCTAGACCTACTAACAGGGCCGAGCAGTACTTC. Translated: CSARPTNRAEQYF.

This clonotype appeared a single time. V and J are TRBV7-8 and TRBJ2-7; the D call may be TRBD1 or TRBD2 (5 bases each). This CDR3 contains 13 residues. Trimming took 0 bases from V and 6 from J, leaving 9 bases between them. Germline-derived CDR1 and CDR2 are SGHVS and FQNEAQ. The chain's CDR3 is CASSLAGVFEQYF. The CDR3 DNA is TGTGCCAGCAGCTTAGCGGGGGTATTCGAGCAGTACTTC.

The chain carries TRBV5-1 and TRBJ2-7; TRBD1 is a possible D gene (5 bases). V shed 2 bases and J shed 0 bases, with 21 bases lying between them. This CDR3 has 18 amino acids. Germline V gives CDR1 SGHRS, CDR2 YFSETQ. Here the CDR3 reads CASSLSPRTGASSYEQYF. As DNA, the CDR3 is TGCGCCAGCAGCTTATCTCCCCGAACAGGAGCCAGCTCCTACGAGCAGTACTTC.

V and J are TRBV29-1 and TRBJ2-1; tentative D call: TRBD2 (5 bases). V was shortened by 3 bases and J by 8 bases, with 11 bases between the two germline ends. The CDR3 is 12 amino acids. Germline V gene lookup returns CDR1 SQVTM and CDR2 ANQGSEA. CDR3 sequence: CSVDAGTDEQFF. DNA for the CDR3: TGCAGCGTTGACGCGGGTACCGATGAGCAGTTCTTC.

The count of this clonotype is one. The chain has TRBV14 and TRBJ1-1, with unresolved D. The CDR3 is 14 residues long. Germline V gene data show CDR1 as SGHDN and CDR2 as FVKESK. V was clipped by 5 bases and J by 1 base, with 11 bases between them. The CDR3 DNA reads TGTGCCAGCAGCGGTTACAGACAGAACACTGAAGCTTTCTTT. As protein: CASSGYRQNTEAFF. The full variable domain, in which reference TRBV14 and TRBJ1-1 provide the parts outside the CDR3, is EAGVTQFPSHSVIEKGQTVTLRCDPISGHDNLYWYRRVMGKEIKFLLHFVKESKQDESGMPNNRFLAERTGGTYSTLKVQPAELEDSGVYFCASSGYRQNTEAFFGQGTRLTVV.

V and J are TRBV2 and TRBJ2-2; 7 bases line up with TRBD1. CDR3 length: 14 amino acids. CDR1 is SNHLY, CDR2 FYNNEI, per germline. V lost 7 bases to trimming and J lost 1 base; unmatched junction nucleotides: 3. CDR3 residues: CASIRTGNTGELFF. The CDR3 bases are TGTGCCAGCATCAGGACAGGGAACACCGGGGAGCTGTTTTTT.

The V and J genes are TRBV20-1 and TRBJ1-1; TRBD1 agrees at 7 bases. Germline values: CDR1 DFQATT, CDR2 SNEGSKA (reference sequence). V lost 6 bases and J lost 3; bases outside the gene matches: 13. The CDR3 has 15 residues. CDR3 residues: CSALLGGVRDTEAFF. The DNA of the CDR3 is TGCAGTGCCCTCCTAGGGGGCGTGCGGGACACTGAAGCTTTCTTT.

The chain links TRBV6-2 or TRBV6-3 to TRBJ1-1, with D unresolved. The CDR3 has 15 residues. The V end was cut by 3 bases, the J end by 4 bases, with 15 bases between. In germline, CDR1 is MNHEY, CDR2 SVGEGT. The CDR3 DNA is TGTGCCAGCAGTTATGCACAGCTTATGGGCACTGAAGCTTTCTTT. Translated, it gives CASSYAQLMGTEAFF.

V and J are TRBV5-1 and TRBJ2-7, with no clear D. Germline CDR1 SGHRS, CDR2 YFSETQ. The V end lost 4 bases, the J end lost 0 bases, and 14 bases lay between the germline ends. The CDR3 consists of 15 residues. CDR3 DNA: TGCGCCAGCAGCCCGACGGTTCCAAGCTCCTACGAGCAGTACTTC. Translation: CASSPTVPSSYEQYF.

This chain uses TRBV29-1 with TRBJ2-1, with no clear D. The V and J ends lost 5 bases and 5 bases respectively, with 4 bases between them. The CDR3 sequence is 10 residues long. Germline values: CDR1 SQVTM, CDR2 ANQGSEA. CDR3 amino acids: CSVNDNEQFF. The CDR3 nucleotides are TGCAGCGTTAATGACAATGAGCAGTTCTTC.

This CDR3 reads CASSQELAETQYF. DNA for the CDR3: TGTGCCAGCAGCCAAGAACTAGCGGAGACCCAGTACTTC. The rearrangement links TRBV4-2 to TRBJ2-5, with 7 nucleotides matching TRBD2. CDR3 length equals 13 residues. V lost 0 bases to trimming and J lost 5 bases; unmatched junction nucleotides: 0. CDR1 and CDR2 from the germline V gene are LGHNA and YNFKEQ.

This sequence joins TRBV5-1 and TRBJ2-7; 7 bases match TRBD2. Unmatched junction bases numbered 13, after V lost 4 bases and J lost 6 bases. Germline V gene sequence: CDR1 SGHRS, CDR2 YFSETQ. CDR3 length: 15 residues. The CDR3 region is CASSPLAGEFGEQYF. The CDR3 region has the DNA TGCGCCAGCAGCCCCCTTGCGGGAGAGTTTGGCGAGCAGTACTTC.

The genes are TRBV6-6 and TRBJ2-7, with 8 bases lining up with TRBD1. Germline loops: CDR1 MNHNY, CDR2 SVGAGI (reference sequence). J lost 0 bases, V lost 5 bases, and 6 bases had no gene match. The CDR3 loop spans 15 amino acids. In DNA, the CDR3 is TGTGCCAGCAGTACGGGACAGGCGTTCTCCTACGAGCAGTACTTC. Amino acids: CASSTGQAFSYEQYF.